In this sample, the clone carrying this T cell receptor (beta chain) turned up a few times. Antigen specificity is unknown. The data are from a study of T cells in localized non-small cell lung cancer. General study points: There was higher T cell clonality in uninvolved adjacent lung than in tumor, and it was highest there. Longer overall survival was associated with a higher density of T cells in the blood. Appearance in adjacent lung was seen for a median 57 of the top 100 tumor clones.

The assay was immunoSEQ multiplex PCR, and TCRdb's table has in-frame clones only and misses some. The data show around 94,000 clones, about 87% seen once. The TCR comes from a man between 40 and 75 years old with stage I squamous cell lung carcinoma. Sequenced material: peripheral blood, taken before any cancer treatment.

The CDR3 coding sequence is TGTGCCAGCAGCTTAATACAGGGAAGTTACGAGCAGTACTTC. Amino acid sequence: CASSLIQGSYEQYF. The chain couples TRBV7-2 to TRBJ2-7; tentatively, D is TRBD1 (6 bases). CDR3 length equals 14 residues. Trimming shortened V by 2 bases and J by 4 bases, and 12 bases separated the two germline ends. CDR1 and CDR2 from the germline V gene are SGHTA and FQGNSA. The complete variable domain, with remaining parts taken from reference TRBV7-2 and TRBJ2-7, reads GAGVSQSPSNKVTEKGKDVELRCDPISGHTALYWYRQSLGQGLEFLIYFQGNSAPDKSGLPSDRFSAERTGGSVSTLTIQRTQQEDSAVYLCASSLIQGSYEQYFGPGTRLTVT.